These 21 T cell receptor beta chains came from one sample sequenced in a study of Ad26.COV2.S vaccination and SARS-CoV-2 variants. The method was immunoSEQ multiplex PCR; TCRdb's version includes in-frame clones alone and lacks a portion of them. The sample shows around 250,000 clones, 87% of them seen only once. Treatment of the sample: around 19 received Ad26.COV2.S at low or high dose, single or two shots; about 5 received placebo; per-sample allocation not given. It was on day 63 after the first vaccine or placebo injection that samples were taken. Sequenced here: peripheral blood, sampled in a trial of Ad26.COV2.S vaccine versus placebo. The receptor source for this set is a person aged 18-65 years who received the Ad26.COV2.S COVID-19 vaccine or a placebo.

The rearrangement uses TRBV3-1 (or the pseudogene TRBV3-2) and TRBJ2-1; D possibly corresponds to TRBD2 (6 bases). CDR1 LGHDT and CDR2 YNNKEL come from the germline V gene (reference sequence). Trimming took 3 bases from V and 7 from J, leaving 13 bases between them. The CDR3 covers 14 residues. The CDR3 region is CASSQRDGGNEQFF. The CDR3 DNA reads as TGTGCCAGCAGCCAGCGGGATGGAGGGAATGAGCAGTTCTTC.

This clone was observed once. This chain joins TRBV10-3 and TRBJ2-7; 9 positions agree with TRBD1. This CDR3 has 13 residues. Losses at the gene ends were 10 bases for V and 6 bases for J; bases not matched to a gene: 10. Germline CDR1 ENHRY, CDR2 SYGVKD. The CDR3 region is CATGGQGGFEQYF. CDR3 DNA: TGTGCCACGGGGGGACAGGGCGGGTTCGAGCAGTACTTC.

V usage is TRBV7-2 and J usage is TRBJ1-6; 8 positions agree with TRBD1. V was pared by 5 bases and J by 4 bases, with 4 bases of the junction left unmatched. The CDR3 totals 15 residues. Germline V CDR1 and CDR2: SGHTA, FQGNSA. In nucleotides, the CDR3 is TGTGCCAGCAGCCTCTGGACAGGGTATAATTCACCCCTCCACTTT. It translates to CASSLWTGYNSPLHF. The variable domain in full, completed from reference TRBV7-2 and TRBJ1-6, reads GAGVSQSPSNKVTEKGKDVELRCDPISGHTALYWYRQSLGQGLEFLIYFQGNSAPDKSGLPSDRFSAERTGGSVSTLTIQRTQQEDSAVYLCASSLWTGYNSPLHFGNGTRLTVT.

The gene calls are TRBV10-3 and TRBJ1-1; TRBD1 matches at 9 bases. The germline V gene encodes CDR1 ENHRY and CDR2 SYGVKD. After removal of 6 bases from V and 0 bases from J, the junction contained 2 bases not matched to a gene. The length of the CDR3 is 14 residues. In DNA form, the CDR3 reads TGTGCCATCAGGGGGACAGGGATGAACACTGAAGCTTTCTTT. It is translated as CAIRGTGMNTEAFF.

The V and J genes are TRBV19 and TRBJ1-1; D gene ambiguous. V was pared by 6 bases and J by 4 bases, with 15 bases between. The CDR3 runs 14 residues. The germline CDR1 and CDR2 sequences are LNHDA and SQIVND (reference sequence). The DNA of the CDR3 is TGTGCCAGTAGGACGGACGGAGCTGGCACTGAAGCTTTCTTT. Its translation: CASRTDGAGTEAFF.

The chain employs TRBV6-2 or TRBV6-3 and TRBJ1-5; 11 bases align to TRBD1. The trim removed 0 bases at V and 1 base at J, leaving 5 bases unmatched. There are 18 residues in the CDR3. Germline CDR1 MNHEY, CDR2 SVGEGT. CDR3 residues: CASSYSDRGLWSNQPQHF. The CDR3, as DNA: TGTGCCAGCAGTTACTCGGACAGGGGGCTTTGGAGCAATCAGCCCCAGCATTTT.

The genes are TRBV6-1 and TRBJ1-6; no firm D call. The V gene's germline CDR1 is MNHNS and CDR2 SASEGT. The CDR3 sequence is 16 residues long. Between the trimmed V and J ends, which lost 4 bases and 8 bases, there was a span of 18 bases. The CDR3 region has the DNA TGTGCCAGCAGTGGACCCCCCGGCACGAAGGATTCACCCCTCCACTTT. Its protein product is CASSGPPGTKDSPLHF.

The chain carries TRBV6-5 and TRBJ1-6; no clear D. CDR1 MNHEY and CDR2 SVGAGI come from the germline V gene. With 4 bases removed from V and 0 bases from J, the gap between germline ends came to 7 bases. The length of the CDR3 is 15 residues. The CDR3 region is CASSSGRSYNSPLHF. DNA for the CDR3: TGTGCCAGCAGTTCAGGTCGCTCCTATAATTCACCCCTCCACTTT.

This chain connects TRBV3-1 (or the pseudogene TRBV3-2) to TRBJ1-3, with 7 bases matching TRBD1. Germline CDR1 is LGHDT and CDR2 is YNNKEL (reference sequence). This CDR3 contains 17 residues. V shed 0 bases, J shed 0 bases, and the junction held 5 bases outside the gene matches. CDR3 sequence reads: CASSQDRGQVSGNTIYF. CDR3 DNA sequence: TGTGCCAGCAGCCAAGACCGAGGACAGGTCTCTGGAAACACCATATATTTT.

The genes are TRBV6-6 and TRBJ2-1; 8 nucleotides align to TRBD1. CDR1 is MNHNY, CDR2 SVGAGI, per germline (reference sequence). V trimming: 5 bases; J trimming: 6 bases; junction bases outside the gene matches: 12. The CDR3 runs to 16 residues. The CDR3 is CASSLDRGARGNEQFF. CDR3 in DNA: TGTGCCAGCAGTCTAGACAGGGGAGCCCGGGGCAATGAGCAGTTCTTC.

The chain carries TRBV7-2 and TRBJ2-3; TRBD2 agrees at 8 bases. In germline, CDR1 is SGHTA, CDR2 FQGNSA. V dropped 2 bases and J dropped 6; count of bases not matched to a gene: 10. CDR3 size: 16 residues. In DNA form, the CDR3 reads TGTGCCAGCAGCTTATTGGGACTAGGGACCCCGGATACGCAGTATTTT. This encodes CASSLLGLGTPDTQYF.

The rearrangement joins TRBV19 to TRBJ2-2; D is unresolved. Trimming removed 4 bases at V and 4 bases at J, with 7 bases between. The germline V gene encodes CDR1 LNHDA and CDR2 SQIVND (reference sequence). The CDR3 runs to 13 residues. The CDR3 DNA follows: TGTGCCAGTAGTACTGACATCACCGGGGAGCTGTTTTTT. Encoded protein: CASSTDITGELFF.

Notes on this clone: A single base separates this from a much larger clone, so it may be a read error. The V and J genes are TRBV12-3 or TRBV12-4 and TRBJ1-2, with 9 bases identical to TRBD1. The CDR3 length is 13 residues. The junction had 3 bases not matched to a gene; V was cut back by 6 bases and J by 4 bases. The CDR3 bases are TGTGCCAGCAGCCAGGGACAGGGCTATGGCTACACCTTC. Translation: CASSQGQGYGYTF.

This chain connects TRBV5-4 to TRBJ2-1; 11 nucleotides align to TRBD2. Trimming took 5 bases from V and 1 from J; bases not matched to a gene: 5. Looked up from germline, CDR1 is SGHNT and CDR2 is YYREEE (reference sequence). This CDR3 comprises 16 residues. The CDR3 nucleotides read TGTGCCAGCAGTGGGGGACTAGCGGTTTCCTACAATGAGCAGTTCTTC. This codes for CASSGGLAVSYNEQFF.

CDR3 region: CGMGGPSSGANVLTF. In DNA form, the CDR3 reads TGTGGGATGGGGGGTCCCTCATCTGGGGCCAACGTCCTGACTTTC. The chain carries TRBV30 and TRBJ2-6, with D perhaps matching TRBD2 (6 bases). There are 15 residues in the CDR3. The germline gives CDR1 GTSNPN, CDR2 SVGIG (reference sequence).

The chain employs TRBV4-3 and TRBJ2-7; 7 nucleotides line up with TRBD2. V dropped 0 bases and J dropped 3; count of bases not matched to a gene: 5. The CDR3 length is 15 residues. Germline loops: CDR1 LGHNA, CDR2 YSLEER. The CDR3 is CASSQEAGTYYEQYF. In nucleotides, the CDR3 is TGCGCCAGCAGCCAAGAAGCGGGAACCTACTACGAGCAGTACTTC.

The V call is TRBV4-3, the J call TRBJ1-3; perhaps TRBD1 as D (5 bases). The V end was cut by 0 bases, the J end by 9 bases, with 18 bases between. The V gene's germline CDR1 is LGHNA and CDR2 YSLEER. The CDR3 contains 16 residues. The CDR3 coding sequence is TGCGCCAGCAGCCAAGATCTTTTGGCGAGGGGTGTCACCATATATTTT. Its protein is CASSQDLLARGVTIYF.

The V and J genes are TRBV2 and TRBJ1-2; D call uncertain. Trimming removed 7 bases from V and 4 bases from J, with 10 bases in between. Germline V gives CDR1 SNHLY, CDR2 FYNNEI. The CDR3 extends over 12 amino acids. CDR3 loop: CASISNRYGYTF. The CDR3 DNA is TGTGCCAGCATATCAAACCGCTATGGCTACACCTTC.

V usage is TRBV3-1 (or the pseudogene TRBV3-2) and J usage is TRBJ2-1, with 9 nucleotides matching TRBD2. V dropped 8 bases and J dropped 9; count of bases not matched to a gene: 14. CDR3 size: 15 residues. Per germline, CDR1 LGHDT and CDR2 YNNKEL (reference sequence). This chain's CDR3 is CASGYLAGNNGEQFF. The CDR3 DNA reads TGTGCCAGCGGATATCTAGCGGGGAACAACGGTGAGCAGTTCTTC.

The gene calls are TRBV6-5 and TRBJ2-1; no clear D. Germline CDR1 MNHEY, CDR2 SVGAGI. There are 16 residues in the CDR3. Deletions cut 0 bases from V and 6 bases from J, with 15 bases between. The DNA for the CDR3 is TGTGCCAGCAGTTACTCACAGTCTACCCCAGGCAATGAGCAGTTCTTC. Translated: CASSYSQSTPGNEQFF.

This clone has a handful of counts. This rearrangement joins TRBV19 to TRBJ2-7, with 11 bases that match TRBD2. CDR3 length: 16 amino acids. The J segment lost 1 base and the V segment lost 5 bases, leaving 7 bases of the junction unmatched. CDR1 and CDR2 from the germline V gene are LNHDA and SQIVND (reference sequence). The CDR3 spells CASSRSTSGSSYEQYF. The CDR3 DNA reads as TGTGCCAGTAGTCGTTCAACTAGCGGGAGTTCCTACGAGCAGTACTTC.